A selection of T cell receptor beta chains follows, all from one sample in a study of beta chain features in type 1 diabetes. Produced via immunoSEQ multiplex PCR; TCRdb's table is partial and in-frame only. The table has roughly 290,000 clones, roughly 15% seen once. Sequenced sample: naive CD4+ T cells from blood. The receptors stem from a man aged 18 to 29 with type 1 diabetes. CDR3s include the opening cysteine and the closing phenylalanine or tryptophan. D genes are given only for firm matches. Size values are once, few and many counts, or a class for expanded clones, and some rows have none.

DNA,CDR3,D,V,J,size
TGTGCCAGCAGTCGACTGGGGGGGGAGACCCAGTACTTC,CASSRLGGETQYF,TRBD2,TRBV2,TRBJ2-5,.
TGCAGCGGCCGAACTAGCGGGGGTACAGATACGCAGTATTTT,CSGRTSGGTDTQYF,TRBD2,TRBV29-1,TRBJ2-3,.
TGTGCCAGCAGTTTTCAGGGCGCCTCGGGGGCCCAGTACTTC,CASSFQGASGAQYF,.,TRBV27,TRBJ2-5,.
TGTGCCAGCAGCTGGCGGGACAGGGGAATAAGGCAAGAGACCCAGTACTTC,CASSWRDRGIRQETQYF,TRBD1,TRBV7-2,TRBJ2-5,.
TGTGCCAGTAGTATAAAAATACGTTCGGACGAGCAGTACTTC,CASSIKIRSDEQYF,.,TRBV19,TRBJ2-7,.
TGCGCCAGCAGCCGAGGACTAGCGGGGGGGCAGGCAGATACGCAGTATTTT,CASSRGLAGGQADTQYF,TRBD2,TRBV4-3,TRBJ2-3,.
TGTGCCAGCAGCTTGTTACAGAACACCGGGGAGCTGTTTTTT,CASSLLQNTGELFF,.,TRBV5-4,TRBJ2-2,.
TGCGCCAGCAGCCAAGATCGGGGGACAGGGGGATCTTATGGCTACACCTTC,CASSQDRGTGGSYGYTF,TRBD1,TRBV4-3,TRBJ1-2,few
TGTGCCAGCCTAGGGGGGGAGACCTACGAGCAGTACTTC,CASLGGETYEQYF,.,TRBV6-5,TRBJ2-7,few
TGCGCCAGCAGCCGAAAGGGAGGGGACACCGGGGAGCTGTTTTTT,CASSRKGGDTGELFF,TRBD2,TRBV4-3,TRBJ2-2,few
TGTGCCTGGAAGAATTGGCGGGGGAAAGCCAACGTCCTGACTTTC,CAWKNWRGKANVLTF,TRBD2,TRBV30,TRBJ2-6,.
TGTGCCAGCAGCTTATCAGGGATGAACACTGAAGCTTTCTTT,CASSLSGMNTEAFF,.,TRBV7-2,TRBJ1-1,.
TGTGCCTGGAGCGATGGACTAGTCCACAATGAGCAGTTCTTC,CAWSDGLVHNEQFF,TRBD2,TRBV30,TRBJ2-1,.
TGTGCCAGCAGTTGGGGAGGCATGAACACTGAAGCTTTCTTT,CASSWGGMNTEAFF,.,TRBV6-5,TRBJ1-1,few